These T cell receptor beta chains were read from a single sample in a study of blood T cells in healthy people across ages. TCRdb recomputed calls from the 5' RACE reads with MiXCR, one row per CDR3 protein. The table has fewer than 2 million distinct CDR3 sequences, approximately 39% seen once. Sequencing was performed on blood. The receptors derive from a human donor in good health. The CDR3 runs from the conserved cysteine through the conserved F or W. A D gene is named only where the DNA matches it firmly. Only some rows state a clone size, as once, few, many or a class for expanded clones.

>.|TRBJ2-7|.|TRBV24-1
TGTGCCACCAGTGATTCCGTGGCCTACGAGCAGTACTTC
CATSDSVAYEQYF
>once|TRBJ2-3|TRBD2|TRBV11-3
TGTGCCAGCAGCCCCATGATGGCCGCGGGGGGGGATACGCAGTATTTT
CASSPMMAAGGDTQYF
>.|TRBJ1-2|.|TRBV7-2
TGTGCCAGCAGCCCGATCGTATTTGGCTACACCTTC
CASSPIVFGYTF
>.|TRBJ2-7|.|TRBV7-8
TGTGCCAGCAGCTCTCAGGGACTGGTGCACTACGAGCAGTACTTC
CASSSQGLVHYEQYF
>few|TRBJ2-1|.|TRBV7-8
TGTGCCAGCACTCTGGGCTGGCGGGGAGACAATGAGCAGTTCTTC
CASTLGWRGDNEQFF
>few|TRBJ1-4|TRBD1|TRBV10-3
TGTGCCATCAGTGAAGGGGACAGGGGTGAAAAACTGTTTTTT
CAISEGDRGEKLFF
>.|TRBJ2-3|.|TRBV7-2
TGTGCCAGCAGCTTAAAGCTAGGGGGGACTAGCACAGATACGCAGTATTTT
CASSLKLGGTSTDTQYF
>.|TRBJ2-6|.|TRBV7-2
TGTGCCAGCAGCTTTCTAGGGGGTGCTGGGGCCAACGTCCTGACTTTC
CASSFLGGAGANVLTF
>.|TRBJ1-2|TRBD1|TRBV12-3/TRBV12-4
TGTGCCAGCAGTTTCGGCAGGGGGCAGATCTATGGCTACACCTTC
CASSFGRGQIYGYTF
>.|TRBJ2-7|TRBD1|TRBV19
TGTGCCAGTAGTAGAGGGGGCAGAAACGAGCAGTACTTC
CASSRGGRNEQYF
>.|TRBJ2-5|TRBD1|TRBV5-1
TGCGTCAGCAGCTCTCTGGGACAGTTCCAAGAGACCCAGTACTTC
CVSSSLGQFQETQYF
>.|TRBJ1-5|.|TRBV25-1
TGTGCCAGCAGTGAAGGGGGGTGGGGCAATCAGCCCCAGCATTTT
CASSEGGWGNQPQHF
>.|TRBJ2-1|.|TRBV29-1
TGCAGCGTTGAACGTGTCGACAGGTACTCCTACAATGAGCAGTTCTTC
CSVERVDRYSYNEQFF
>.|TRBJ1-5|.|TRBV29-1
TGCAGCGTTGTTATTGTGGGTCAGCCCCAGCATTTT
CSVVIVGQPQHF
>.|TRBJ2-7|.|TRBV10-3
TGTGCCATCAGTCCCGAACTTAGACAGCTTCCGTACTTC
CAISPELRQLPYF
>few|TRBJ2-3|TRBD2|TRBV12-3/TRBV12-4
TGTGCCAGCAGCCCGACTAGCGCCCCAGATACGCAGTATTTT
CASSPTSAPDTQYF
>.|TRBJ2-5|.|TRBV4-3
TGCGCCAGCAGCCCCTTTATCAGGGGCCAAGAGACCCAGTACTTC
CASSPFIRGQETQYF
>few|TRBJ1-2|.|TRBV28
TGTGCCAGCAGTTGGCGGGGGCGAGGTTACAACTATGGCTACACCTTC
CASSWRGRGYNYGYTF
>.|TRBJ1-4|.|TRBV20-1
TGCAGTGCTCCGAGCGCCGGAAAACTGTTTTTT
CSAPSAGKLFF
>.|TRBJ1-2|TRBD1|TRBV20-1
TGCAGTGCTTGGGACAGGGACTTTAGGGGCTACACCTTC
CSAWDRDFRGYTF
>.|TRBJ1-3|.|TRBV7-2
TGTGCCAGCAGCTCTATACAAGCCGGAGGAACCATATATTTT
CASSSIQAGGTIYF
>.|TRBJ1-2|.|TRBV30
TGTGCCTGGACCAAAATGAGGACGAACTATGGCTACACCTTC
CAWTKMRTNYGYTF
>few|TRBJ2-5|.|TRBV29-1
TGCAGCGCGGGAGCCTACCAAGAGACCCAGTACTTC
CSAGAYQETQYF
>.|TRBJ2-7|.|TRBV7-9
TGTGCCAGCAGCTTAGACCGGGGGATGGGGACAGATATTTACGAGCAGTACTTC
CASSLDRGMGTDIYEQYF
>.|TRBJ2-5|.|TRBV24-1
TGTGCCACCAGTGATTTATGGCAGAATCAAGAGACCCAGTACTTC
CATSDLWQNQETQYF
>many|TRBJ2-5|TRBD2|TRBV4-3
TGCGCCAGCAGCCAGGACGGGACTAGCATATGGGAGACCCAGTACTTC
CASSQDGTSIWETQYF
>few|TRBJ2-7|.|TRBV4-3
TGCGCCAGCAGCCAAGATCTTACAGGCCTGCCCTACGAGCAGTACTTC
CASSQDLTGLPYEQYF
>.|TRBJ1-5|TRBD1|TRBV2
TGTGCCAGCAGCGAGACGACAGGGGGACATCAGCCCCAGCATTTT
CASSETTGGHQPQHF
>.|TRBJ2-1|.|TRBV5-1
TGCGCCAGCAGCTTGGATAGCGGTGCAACCAATGAGCAGTTCTTC
CASSLDSGATNEQFF
>few|TRBJ2-7|.|TRBV28
TGTGCCAGCTCCCAAATGGGGAGCAACGAGCAGTACTTC
CASSQMGSNEQYF
>.|TRBJ1-2|TRBD1|TRBV20-1
TGCAGTGCTAGAGATATGGGGACAGGGTCTAGAAGCACCTTC
CSARDMGTGSRSTF
>.|TRBJ1-2|.|TRBV13
TGTGCCAGCAGCGCCATGGGTCCTTATGGCTACACCTTC
CASSAMGPYGYTF
>.|TRBJ1-5|.|TRBV12-3/TRBV12-4
TGTGCCAGCACCCAGACGGTTAGCAATCAGCCCCAGCATTTT
CASTQTVSNQPQHF
>.|TRBJ2-7|.|TRBV25-1
TGTGCCAGCAAGAGGGGAGGTTCCTACGAGCAGTACTTC
CASKRGGSYEQYF
>.|TRBJ1-5|TRBD1|TRBV6-6
TGTGCCAGCAGCCAGGGACAGGGATCCAGGCAGCCCCAGCATTTT
CASSQGQGSRQPQHF
>.|TRBJ1-5|.|TRBV29-1
TGCAGCGTCCGTTCAGATGGGTTGGGCAATCAGCCCCAGCATTTT
CSVRSDGLGNQPQHF
>.|TRBJ2-3|TRBD2|TRBV24-1
TGTGCCACCAGTGAAGCGGGGGGGCCTGGAGATACGCAGTATTTT
CATSEAGGPGDTQYF
>.|TRBJ1-4|.|TRBV20-1
TGCAGTGCTAGGTTGCAGGGTCTCGAGAGTGAAAAACTGTTTTTT
CSARLQGLESEKLFF
>few|TRBJ2-1|TRBD1|TRBV12-3/TRBV12-4
TGTGCCAGCAGCCAACCGGGACAGGGGGCGCAGGTTATAAGGGAGCAGTTCTTC
CASSQPGQGAQVIREQFF
>many|TRBJ2-7|.|TRBV28
TGTGCCACCATCAGCCCTTTGGGGTACGAGCAGTACTTC
CATISPLGYEQYF
>few|TRBJ1-2|TRBD1|TRBV4-1
TGCGCCAGCAGCCAAGAAGTGACAGGGTCGCTAAACTATGGCTACACCTTC
CASSQEVTGSLNYGYTF
>.|TRBJ2-1|.|TRBV5-4
TGTGCCAGCAACAGGAGACCCGACAATGAGCAGTTCTTC
CASNRRPDNEQFF
>.|TRBJ1-4|.|TRBV30
TGTGCCTGGAGTGTTCGGGCCAATGGGGAAAAACTGTTTTTT
CAWSVRANGEKLFF
>.|TRBJ2-7|.|TRBV6-5
TGTGCCAGCAGGATGGCAGCCTCTAGCTCCTACGAGCAGTACTTC
CASRMAASSSYEQYF
>.|TRBJ2-7|.|TRBV11-2
TGTGCCAGCAGCTTAGGTCTCCTCGAGCAGTACTTC
CASSLGLLEQYF
>.|TRBJ1-5|.|TRBV6-2/TRBV6-3
TGTGCCACCTCGAGGAGGGGAGAATATCAGCCCCAGCATTTT
CATSRRGEYQPQHF